What follows is one T cell receptor (beta chain) and its context. Its antigen is as yet unknown. The sample is drawn from a study of identical twins. Study findings and constraints: The degree of excess twin sharing was weaker in beta out-of-frame sequences.

Germline values: CDR1 LNHNV, CDR2 YYDKDF (reference sequence). This CDR3 has 15 residues. Trimming took off 0 bases at V and 8 bases at J, with 13 bases between the two ends. Template switching (which added a universal primer site) was used, and cDNA carried unique molecular identifiers. Each CDR3 protein is one row after TCRdb ran MiXCR on the 5' RACE reads. The table has roughly 240,000 distinct CDR3 sequences, roughly 7% seen once. The sample was also reused in another study, on yellow fever vaccine responses in identical twins. That source adds: Reportedly, twins showed a vaccine T cell response that looked partly convergent and partly personalized.

The source is a woman aged 18-29 years in good health. J is TRBJ1-4 and V is TRBV15; TRBD1 might be the D (5 bases). Sequencing was performed on memory (CD45RO+) T cells sorted from blood. CDR3 DNA: TGTGCCACCAGCAGAGAGGGCACAGGTTCGGAAAAACTGTTTTTT. Its translation is CATSREGTGSEKLFF.